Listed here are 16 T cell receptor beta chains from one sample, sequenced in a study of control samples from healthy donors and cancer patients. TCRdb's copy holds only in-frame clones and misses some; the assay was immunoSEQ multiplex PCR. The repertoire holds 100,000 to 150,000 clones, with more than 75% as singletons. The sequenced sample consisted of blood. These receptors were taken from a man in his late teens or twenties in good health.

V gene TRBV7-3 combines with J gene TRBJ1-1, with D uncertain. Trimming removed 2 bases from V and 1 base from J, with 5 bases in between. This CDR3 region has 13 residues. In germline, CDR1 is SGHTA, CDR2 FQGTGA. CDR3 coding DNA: TGTGCCAGCAGCTTACAACAGAACACTGAAGCTTTCTTT. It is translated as CASSLQQNTEAFF. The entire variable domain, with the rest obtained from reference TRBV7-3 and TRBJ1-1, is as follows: GAGVSQTPSNKVTEKGKYVELRCDPISGHTALYWYRQSLGQGPEFLIYFQGTGAADDSGLPNDRFFAVRPEGSVSTLKIQRTERGDSAVYLCASSLQQNTEAFFGQGTRLTVV.

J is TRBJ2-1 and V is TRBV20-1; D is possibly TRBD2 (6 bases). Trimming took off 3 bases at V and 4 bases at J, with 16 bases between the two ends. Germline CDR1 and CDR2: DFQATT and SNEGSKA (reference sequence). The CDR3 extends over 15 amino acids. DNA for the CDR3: TGCAGTGCTAGTCCTCGGGGTAGCGGATACAATGAGCAGTTCTTC. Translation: CSASPRGSGYNEQFF.

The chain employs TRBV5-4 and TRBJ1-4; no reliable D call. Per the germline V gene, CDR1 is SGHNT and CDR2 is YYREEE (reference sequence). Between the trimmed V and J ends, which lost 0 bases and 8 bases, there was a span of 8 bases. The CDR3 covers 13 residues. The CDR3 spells CASSLARSEKLFF. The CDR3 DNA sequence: TGTGCCAGCAGCTTGGCCAGATCCGAAAAACTGTTTTTT. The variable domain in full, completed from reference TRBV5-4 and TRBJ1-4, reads ETGVTQSPTHLIKTRGQQVTLRCSSQSGHNTVSWYQQALGQGPQFIFQYYREEENGRGNFPPRFSGLQFPNYSSELNVNALELDDSALYLCASSLARSEKLFFGSGTQLSVL.

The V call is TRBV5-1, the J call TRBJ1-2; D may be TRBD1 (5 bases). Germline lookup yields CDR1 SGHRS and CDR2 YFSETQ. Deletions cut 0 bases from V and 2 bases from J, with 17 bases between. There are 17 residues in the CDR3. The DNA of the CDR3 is TGCGCCAGCAGCTTGGTCGGGGGGGACGCTCCCAACTATGGCTACACCTTC. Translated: CASSLVGGDAPNYGYTF. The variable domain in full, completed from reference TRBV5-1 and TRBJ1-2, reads KAGVTQTPRYLIKTRGQQVTLSCSPISGHRSVSWYQQTPGQGLQFLFEYFSETQRNKGNFPGRFSGRQFSNSRSEMNVSTLELGDSALYLCASSLVGGDAPNYGYTFGSGTRLTVV.

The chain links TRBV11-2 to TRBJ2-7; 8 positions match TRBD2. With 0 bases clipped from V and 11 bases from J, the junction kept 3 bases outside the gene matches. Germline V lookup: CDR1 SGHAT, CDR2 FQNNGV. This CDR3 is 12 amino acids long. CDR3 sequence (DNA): TGTGCCAGCAGCTTAGACGGGAGGGAGGAGTACTTC. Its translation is CASSLDGREEYF.

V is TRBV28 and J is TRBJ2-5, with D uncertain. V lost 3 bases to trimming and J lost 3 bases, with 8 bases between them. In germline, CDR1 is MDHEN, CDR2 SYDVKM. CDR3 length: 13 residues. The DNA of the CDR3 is TGTGCCAGCAGTTTTGGTCGGGAAGAGACCCAGTACTTC. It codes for CASSFGREETQYF.

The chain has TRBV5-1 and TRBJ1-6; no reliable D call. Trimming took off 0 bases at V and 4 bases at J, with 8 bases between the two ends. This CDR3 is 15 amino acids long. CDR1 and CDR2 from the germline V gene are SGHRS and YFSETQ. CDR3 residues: CASSLAGQYNSPLHF. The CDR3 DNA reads TGCGCCAGCAGCTTGGCCGGGCAGTATAATTCACCCCTCCACTTT.

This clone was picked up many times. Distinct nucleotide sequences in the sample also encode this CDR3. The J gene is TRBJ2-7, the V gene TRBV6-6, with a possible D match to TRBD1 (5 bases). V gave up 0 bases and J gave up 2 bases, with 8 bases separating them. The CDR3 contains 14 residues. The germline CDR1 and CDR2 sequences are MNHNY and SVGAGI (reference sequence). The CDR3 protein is CASSYSRQTYEQYF. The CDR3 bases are TGTGCCAGCAGTTACTCGAGACAGACCTACGAGCAGTACTTC.

This chain's CDR3 is CASSYPKGGGSYEQYF. The CDR3 nucleotides are TGTGCCAGCAGTTACCCGAAAGGGGGCGGTTCCTACGAGCAGTACTTC. The chain has TRBV6-6 and TRBJ2-7; 7 bases align to TRBD1. Germline V CDR1 and CDR2: MNHNY, SVGAGI (reference sequence). CDR3 size: 16 residues. V gave up 2 bases and J gave up 1 base; unmatched junction bases: 8.

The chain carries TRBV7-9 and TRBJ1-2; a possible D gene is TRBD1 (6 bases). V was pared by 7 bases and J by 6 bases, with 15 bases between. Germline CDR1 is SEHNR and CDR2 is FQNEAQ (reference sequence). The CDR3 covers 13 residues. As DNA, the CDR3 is TGTGCCAGCAATATAGGGGGGGCGGATGGCTACACCTTC. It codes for CASNIGGADGYTF.

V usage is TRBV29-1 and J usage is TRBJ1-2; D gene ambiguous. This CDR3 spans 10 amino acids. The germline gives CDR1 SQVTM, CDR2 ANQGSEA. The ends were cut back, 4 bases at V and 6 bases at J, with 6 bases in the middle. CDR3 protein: CSVGGNGYTF. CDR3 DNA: TGCAGCGTTGGAGGGAATGGCTACACCTTC.

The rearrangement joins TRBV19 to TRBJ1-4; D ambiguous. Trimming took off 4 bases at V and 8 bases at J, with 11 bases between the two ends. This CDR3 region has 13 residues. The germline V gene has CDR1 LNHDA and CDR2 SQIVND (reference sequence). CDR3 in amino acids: CASSTDPGEKLFF. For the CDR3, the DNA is TGTGCCAGTAGTACCGACCCGGGGGAAAAACTGTTTTTT.

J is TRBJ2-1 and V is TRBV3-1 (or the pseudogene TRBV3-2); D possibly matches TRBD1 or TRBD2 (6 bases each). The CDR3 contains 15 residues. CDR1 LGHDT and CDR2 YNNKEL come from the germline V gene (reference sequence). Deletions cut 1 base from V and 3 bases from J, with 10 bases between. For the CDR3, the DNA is TGTGCCAGCAGCCAAGTAGGGGGGAGCTACAATGAGCAGTTCTTC. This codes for CASSQVGGSYNEQFF.

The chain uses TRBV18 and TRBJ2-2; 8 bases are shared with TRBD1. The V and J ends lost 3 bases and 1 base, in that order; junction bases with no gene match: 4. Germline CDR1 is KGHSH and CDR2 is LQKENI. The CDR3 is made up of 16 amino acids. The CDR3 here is CASSPTGARNTGELFF. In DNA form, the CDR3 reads TGTGCCAGCTCACCGACAGGGGCGAGGAACACCGGGGAGCTGTTTTTT. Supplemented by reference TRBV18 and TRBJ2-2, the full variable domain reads NAGVMQNPRHLVRRRGQEARLRCSPMKGHSHVYWYRQLPEEGLKFMVYLQKENIIDESGMPKERFSAEFPKEGPSILRIQQVVRGDSAAYFCASSPTGARNTGELFFGEGSRLTVL.

The CDR3 loop is CASSLSGPTDTQYF. The CDR3 DNA follows: TGTGCCAGCAGTCTCAGCGGACCCACAGATACGCAGTATTTT. V usage is TRBV9 and J usage is TRBJ2-3; D may be TRBD2 (5 bases). V lost 5 bases to trimming and J lost 2 bases, with 12 bases between them. CDR1 is SGDLS, CDR2 YYNGEE, per germline. This CDR3 contains 14 residues.

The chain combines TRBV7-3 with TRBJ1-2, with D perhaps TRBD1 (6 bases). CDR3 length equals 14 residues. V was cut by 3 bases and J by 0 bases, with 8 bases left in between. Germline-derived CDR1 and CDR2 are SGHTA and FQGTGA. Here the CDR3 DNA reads TGTGCCAGCAGCTTCGACAGGACTAACTATGGCTACACCTTC. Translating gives CASSFDRTNYGYTF.